This T cell receptor (beta chain) derives from a study of tumor and adjacent non-tumor tissue in lung cancer. Study-level background: There were 12 adenocarcinoma, 2 squamous cell carcinoma and 1 small cell lung cancer cases.

No cell sorting was done before RNA was extracted from the tissue. Study-level points and caveats: Normal lung showed higher cumulative top 100 clone frequency than tumor. Tumor TCR diversity, when higher, was linked to shorter survival. TCR diversity was significantly greater in tumor than normal lung tissue.

A modified ARM-PCR protocol with three rounds of nested PCR amplified TCRbeta. Each CDR3 protein is one row after TCRdb ran MiXCR on the multiplex PCR reads. The sample has about 85,000 distinct CDR3 sequences, around 57% seen once. On this clonotype itself: Its antigen is not known. Germline is not matched at one junction end, which may reflect a read error.

The source is a man in his 70s with non-small cell lung cancer. Material for sequencing was lung tumor tissue.

The DNA of the CDR3 is TGTGCTAGCAATACCCGGGGACAGAGATTCCAAGAGACCCAGTACTTC. This encodes CASNTRGQRFQETQYF. The chain is built from TRBV7-9 and TRBJ2-5; 7 nucleotides agree with TRBD1. CDR1 and CDR2 from the germline V gene are SEHNR and FQNEAQ (reference sequence). CDR3 length: 16 amino acids.